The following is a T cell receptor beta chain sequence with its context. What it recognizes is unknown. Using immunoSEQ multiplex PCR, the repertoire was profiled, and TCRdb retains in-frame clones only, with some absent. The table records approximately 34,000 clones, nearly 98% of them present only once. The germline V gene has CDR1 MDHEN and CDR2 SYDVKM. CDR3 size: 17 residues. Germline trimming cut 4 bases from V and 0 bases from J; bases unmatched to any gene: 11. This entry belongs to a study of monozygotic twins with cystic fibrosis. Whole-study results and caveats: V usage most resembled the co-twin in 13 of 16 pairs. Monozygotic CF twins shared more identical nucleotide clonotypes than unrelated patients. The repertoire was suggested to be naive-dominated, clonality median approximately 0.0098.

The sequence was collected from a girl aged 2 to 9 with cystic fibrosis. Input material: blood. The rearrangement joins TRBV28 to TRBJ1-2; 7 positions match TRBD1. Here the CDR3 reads CASSSTGTVPTNYGYTF. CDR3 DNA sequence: TGTGCCAGCAGTTCGACCGGGACAGTCCCAACTAACTATGGCTACACCTTC.